This T cell receptor beta chain was recovered during a study of blood T cell repertoires in COVID-19. The table came from immunoSEQ multiplex PCR; TCRdb's copy has only in-frame clones and leaves some out. Of about 220,000 clones in the sample, 80% to 90% are singletons; the top ten hold about 9%. Germline V lookup: CDR1 SGDLS, CDR2 YYNGEE. The V gene lost 0 bases and the J gene lost 2 bases, with 11 bases spanning the gap. The CDR3 has 15 amino acids. V gene TRBV9 combines with J gene TRBJ2-5; the D gene is possibly TRBD1 (6 bases). The TCR originated in a man aged 45-65 years with active or convalescent COVID-19. The sequenced sample consisted of peripheral blood. CDR3 coding DNA: TGTGCCAGCAGCGTAGGTTGGGGACATCAAGAGACCCAGTACTTC. It yields the protein CASSVGWGHQETQYF.